This T cell receptor beta chain was retrieved from a study of post-analysis software for immune sequencing data. General study findings and limits: A significant reduction in normalized Chao1 diversity was observed in multiple sclerosis patients versus controls. Controls showed lower frequencies than patients for a handful of TRBV segments, and TRBV5-6, TRBV5-1 and TRBV20-1 were among these.

Unique molecular identifiers were carried by the TCR beta cDNA libraries. Each sample of roughly 0.9 to 10 million input T cells yielded around 500,000 cDNA molecules, so each molecule approximated one T cell. TCRdb re-called the PCR reads with MiXCR, one entry per CDR3 protein. The sample yields hundreds of thousands of distinct CDR3 sequences, approximately 53% seen once. A note on this clonotype: What it binds is not known.

V was pared by 1 base and J by 7 bases, with 11 bases between. The CDR3 length is 13 residues. The germline V gene encodes CDR1 SGHAT and CDR2 FQNNGV. The rearrangement links TRBV11-2 to TRBJ2-7, with D perhaps TRBD1 (6 bases). Source material: blood. The sequence derives from a girl aged 10 to 17 with multiple sclerosis. This CDR3 reads CASSLGNDREQYF. The CDR3 region has the DNA TGTGCCAGCAGCTTAGGGAATGACAGGGAGCAGTACTTC.